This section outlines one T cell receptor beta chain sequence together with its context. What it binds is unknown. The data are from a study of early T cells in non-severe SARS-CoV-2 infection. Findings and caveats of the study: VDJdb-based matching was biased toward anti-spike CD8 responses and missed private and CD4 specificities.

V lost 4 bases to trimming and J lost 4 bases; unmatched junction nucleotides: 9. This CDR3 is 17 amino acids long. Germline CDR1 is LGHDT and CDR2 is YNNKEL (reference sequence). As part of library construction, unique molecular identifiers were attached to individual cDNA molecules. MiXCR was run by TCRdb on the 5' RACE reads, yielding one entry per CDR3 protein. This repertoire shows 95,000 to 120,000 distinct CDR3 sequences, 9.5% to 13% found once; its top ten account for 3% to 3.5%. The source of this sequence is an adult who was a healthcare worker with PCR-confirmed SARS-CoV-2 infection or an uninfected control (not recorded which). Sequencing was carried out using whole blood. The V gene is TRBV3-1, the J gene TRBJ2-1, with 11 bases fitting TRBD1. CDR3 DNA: TGTGCCAGCAGCCCTGGGACAGGGGGTGGTTCTTACAATGAGCAGTTCTTC. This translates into CASSPGTGGGSYNEQFF.